Listed here are 19 T cell receptor beta chains from one sample, sequenced in a study of cytotoxic CD8 clonotypes in ibrutinib-treated CLL. Using immunoSEQ multiplex PCR, the repertoire was profiled, and TCRdb retains in-frame clones only, with some absent. The data hold about 140,000 clones, with 70% to 90% observed a single time. The sequencing used PBMCs, collected after 36 months of ibrutinib treatment. The receptors derive from a human donor with chronic lymphocytic leukemia.

The CDR3 reads CASSLQNSGNTIYF. CDR3 nucleotide sequence: TGTGCCAGCAGTTTGCAGAACTCTGGAAACACCATATATTTT. This chain joins TRBV6-5 and TRBJ1-3; D gene unclear. Germline values: CDR1 MNHEY, CDR2 SVGAGI. Deletions cut 4 bases from V and 0 bases from J, with 7 bases between. The CDR3 is 14 residues long.

The chain links TRBV27 to TRBJ2-7; the D gene is possibly TRBD2 (6 bases). Germline CDR1 MNHEY, CDR2 SMNVEV (reference sequence). This CDR3 has 14 amino acids. The V and J ends lost 5 bases and 2 bases respectively, with 13 bases between them. Here the CDR3 DNA reads TGTGCCAGCAGTGGGGGACTCGCTCCCTACGAGCAGTACTTC. It specifies CASSGGLAPYEQYF.

This sequence joins TRBV7-9 and TRBJ1-2, with TRBD1 as a possible D gene (6 bases). The CDR3 runs 14 residues. V lost 1 base to trimming and J lost 8 bases, with 14 bases between them. Germline-derived CDR1 and CDR2 are SEHNR and FQNEAQ (reference sequence). The CDR3: CASSLVQGLVGYTF. The DNA of the CDR3 is TGTGCCAGCAGCTTAGTACAGGGTCTAGTCGGCTACACCTTC.

The J gene is TRBJ2-1, the V gene TRBV29-1; D is tentatively TRBD1 or TRBD2 (5 bases each). The ends were cut back, 4 bases at V and 6 bases at J, with 10 bases in the middle. Germline lookup yields CDR1 SQVTM and CDR2 ANQGSEA. CDR3 length: 12 amino acids. In nucleotides, the CDR3 is TGCAGCGTTGTGGGGACCCCCAATGAGCAGTTCTTC. Translating it yields CSVVGTPNEQFF.

The CDR3, as DNA: TGTGCCATCAGTGAATACAGGGTCTACGAGCAGTACTTC. Translation gives CAISEYRVYEQYF. The chain recombines TRBV10-3 with TRBJ2-7; possibly TRBD1 for D (6 bases). Germline V lookup: CDR1 ENHRY, CDR2 SYGVKD. The CDR3 totals 13 residues. V gave up 3 bases and J gave up 3 bases, with 9 bases separating them.

The chain joins TRBV4-1 to TRBJ1-1; possible D gene TRBD1, 5 bases. Per germline, CDR1 MGHRA and CDR2 YSYEKL. The CDR3 covers 13 residues. The V end lost 3 bases, the J end lost 4 bases, and 9 bases lay between the germline ends. Written as DNA, the CDR3 is TGCGCCAGCAGCCACGTAGGGGCCACTGAAGCTTTCTTT. It specifies CASSHVGATEAFF.

This clone was observed once. For the CDR3, the DNA is TGTGCCAGCAGTGTGTCGGGCTGGGAGACCCAGTACTTC. Protein sequence: CASSVSGWETQYF. The chain recombines TRBV6-1 with TRBJ2-5; D is uncertain. Germline V CDR1 and CDR2: MNHNS, SASEGT. V was shortened by 4 bases and J by 5 bases, with 11 bases between the two germline ends. There are 13 residues in the CDR3.

This clone was seen more than once but under ten times. The chain's CDR3 is CASSQPLAGELFF. The CDR3 DNA sequence: TGCGCCAGCAGCCAACCCTTGGCCGGGGAGCTGTTTTTT. The chain employs TRBV4-1 and TRBJ2-2; D is ambiguous. Germline V gives CDR1 MGHRA, CDR2 YSYEKL. The CDR3 covers 13 residues. The V gene lost 2 bases and the J gene lost 6 bases, with 7 bases spanning the gap.

CDR3 coding DNA: TGTGCCAGCAGCCTTCGGGGGGCGGGGCTAGGGCCTGGCGAGCAGTACTTC. It yields the protein CASSLRGAGLGPGEQYF. The rearrangement uses TRBV9 and TRBJ2-7; D is perhaps TRBD2 (7 bases). V lost 4 bases and J lost 6, with 26 bases in between. Germline values: CDR1 SGDLS, CDR2 YYNGEE. CDR3 size: 17 residues.

The chain is built from TRBV5-8 and TRBJ2-1, with unresolved D. The V end was cut by 3 bases, the J end by 2 bases, with 0 bases between. The germline V gene has CDR1 SGHTS and CDR2 YDEGEE. The CDR3 sequence is 11 residues long. CDR3 nucleotide sequence: TGTGCCAGCAGCTCCTACAATGAGCAGTTCTTC. It encodes CASSSYNEQFF.

J is TRBJ2-1 and V is TRBV11-2, with 8 bases lining up with TRBD1. Germline CDR1 is SGHAT and CDR2 is FQNNGV. J gave up 4 bases and V 5 bases, and 1 base lay outside the gene matches. The CDR3 consists of 13 residues. As DNA, the CDR3 is TGTGCCAGCAGCGGACAGGGATACAATGAGCAGTTCTTC. It codes for CASSGQGYNEQFF.

This rearrangement joins TRBV19 to TRBJ1-5; D not certain. With 1 base removed from V and 0 bases from J, the gap between germline ends came to 13 bases. Germline values: CDR1 LNHDA, CDR2 SQIVND (reference sequence). The CDR3 has 17 residues. The CDR3 protein is CASSIGPGGYSNQPQHF. For the CDR3, the DNA is TGTGCCAGTAGTATAGGGCCGGGTGGATATAGCAATCAGCCCCAGCATTTT.

The chain recombines TRBV4-1 with TRBJ2-7; 7 nucleotides match TRBD1. Trimming removed 1 base from V and 2 bases from J; junction bases left unmatched: 8. From germline, CDR1 is MGHRA and CDR2 YSYEKL. The CDR3 totals 16 residues. CDR3 region: CASSQVRFRGTYEQYF. The CDR3 DNA reads as TGCGCCAGCAGCCAAGTCCGCTTCAGGGGGACCTACGAGCAGTACTTC.

A single count supports this clone. V usage is TRBV18 and J usage is TRBJ2-6; D remains ambiguous. Trimming pared 4 bases from V and 1 base from J, leaving 5 bases between. There are 14 residues in the CDR3. Germline V gives CDR1 KGHSH, CDR2 LQKENI. CDR3 DNA: TGTGCCAGCTCACTTACGTCTGGGGCCAACGTCCTGACTTTC. Translating gives CASSLTSGANVLTF.

This sequence joins TRBV7-7 and TRBJ2-2, with TRBD1 matching 7 bases. The junction had 8 bases not matched to a gene; V was cut back by 1 base and J by 6 bases. The CDR3 covers 16 residues. From germline, CDR1 is SSHAT and CDR2 FNYEAQ (reference sequence). CDR3 amino acids: CASSLGDSDSAGELFF. For the CDR3, the DNA is TGTGCCAGCAGCTTAGGGGACAGTGATTCAGCCGGGGAGCTGTTTTTT.

This chain links TRBV30 with TRBJ1-6, with no clear D. The germline V gene encodes CDR1 GTSNPN and CDR2 SVGIG (reference sequence). The CDR3 consists of 15 residues. Trimming shortened V by 1 base and J by 14 bases, and 21 bases separated the two germline ends. The CDR3 reads CAWSETWSLRNSLHF. CDR3 nucleotide sequence: TGTGCCTGGAGTGAAACTTGGAGCCTCCGGAATTCCCTCCACTTT.

CDR3 region: CASRGLRDEQFF. The DNA for the CDR3 is TGTGCCAGCAGGGGGCTGAGGGATGAGCAGTTCTTC. The gene calls are TRBV6-5 and TRBJ2-1, with D possibly called TRBD1 or TRBD2 (5 bases each). CDR3 size: 12 residues. Trimming left V 6 bases short and J 8 bases short, with 11 bases between. The germline CDR1 and CDR2 sequences are MNHEY and SVGAGI.

A word on this clone: In the same sample, other DNA sequences code for this CDR3. The chain combines TRBV5-1 with TRBJ2-7; D gene ambiguous. This CDR3 contains 13 residues. Germline V gives CDR1 SGHRS, CDR2 YFSETQ. Trimming stripped 0 bases from V and 0 bases from J, with 4 bases between. The CDR3, as DNA: TGCGCCAGCAGCTTGGGAAGCTCCTACGAGCAGTACTTC. This sequence encodes CASSLGSSYEQYF.

The gene calls are TRBV10-2 and TRBJ1-2; D perhaps matches TRBD1 (5 bases). This CDR3 comprises 11 residues. V lost 2 bases to trimming and J lost 8 bases, with 6 bases between them. Germline assignment: CDR1 WSHSY and CDR2 SAAADI. CDR3 nucleotide sequence: TGCGCCAGCAGTGAGGGGGGGGGCTACACCTTC. Protein product: CASSEGGGYTF.